This entry features one T cell receptor beta chain sequence. Its antigen is currently unknown. This record belongs to a study of T cell responses to AZD1222 COVID-19 vaccine. The protocol was immunoSEQ multiplex PCR, while the TCRdb copy is restricted to in-frame clones and leaves out a portion. The data contain 84,000 or so clones, approximately 89% of them singletons. Study results and caveats: Clonal diversity was possibly underestimated, and white British individuals and females predominated among donors. Repertoire sampling was restricted to post-peak T cell response timepoints. As reported, nearly half of all spike-specific TCRs target variant regions that are unmutated. Increased Spike-specific TCR breadth and depth were observed after two AZD1222 doses.

Germline V gene sequence: CDR1 SEHNR, CDR2 FQNEAQ (reference sequence). The CDR3 loop spans 15 amino acids. Trimming stripped 0 bases from V and 0 bases from J, with 8 bases between. The sequencing used peripheral blood, collected on day 0 of AZD1222 vaccination. The receptor was derived from an adult in good health. The chain has TRBV7-9 and TRBJ1-1; TRBD1 might be the D (5 bases). CDR3 sequence: CASSLAGGMNTEAFF. The DNA of the CDR3 is TGTGCCAGCAGCTTAGCGGGGGGGATGAACACTGAAGCTTTCTTT.